The 27 T cell receptor beta chains below all came from one sample that was sequenced in a study of T cell changes during pregnancy in multiple sclerosis (dated by TCRdb to 2018 to 2020). Library preparation was by the immunoSEQ multiplex PCR assay. Sourced from immuneACCESS, this table was stored by TCRdb with only in-frame sequences that have V and J called. A share of the clones is absent; for the studies checked, an unresolved V gene accounts for under half, and the remainder has no known explanation. For this sample the table gives around 110,000 clones, of which 80% to 95% were detected only once. Roughly 1.7% of the sample is taken by the ten largest. The sample consisted of peripheral blood, taken after pregnancy. These receptors were collected from a female donor with multiple sclerosis, enrolled in a pregnancy study.

This clone was counted between two and nine times. This chain uses TRBV5-5 with TRBJ1-5; 12 positions match TRBD1. The ends lost 4 bases at V and 4 bases at J; junction bases unmatched: 9. Germline CDR1 SGHKS, CDR2 YYEKEE (reference sequence). This CDR3 has 17 residues. The DNA of the CDR3 is TGTGCCAGCAGCGCGGGACAGGGGGCAGGGGTTAATCAGCCCCAGCATTTT. Amino acids: CASSAGQGAGVNQPQHF.

V is TRBV30 and J is TRBJ1-2; D is ambiguous. The CDR3 has 12 residues. V was pared by 2 bases and J by 4 bases, with 8 bases between. Looked up from germline, CDR1 is GTSNPN and CDR2 is SVGIG (reference sequence). CDR3 in amino acids: CAWSSRVYGYTF. The CDR3 DNA is TGTGCCTGGAGTAGTCGCGTCTATGGCTACACCTTC.

CDR3 residues: CSVEAGYYNEQFF. The CDR3 bases are TGCAGCGTTGAGGCAGGGTACTACAATGAGCAGTTCTTC. V is TRBV29-1 and J is TRBJ2-1, with D perhaps matching TRBD1 (5 bases). V shed 3 bases and J shed 3 bases, with 9 bases lying between them. Germline CDR1 reads SQVTM; CDR2 reads ANQGSEA. This CDR3 is 13 amino acids long.

The V and J genes are TRBV10-3 and TRBJ2-7, with 7 positions matching TRBD2. The CDR3 spans 14 residues. Trimming cost V 3 bases and J 6 bases; bases outside gene matches: 8. CDR1 ENHRY and CDR2 SYGVKD come from the germline V gene. Written as DNA, the CDR3 is TGTGCCATCAGTGATAGCGCGGGAGCCCCCGAGCAGTACTTC. It translates to CAISDSAGAPEQYF.

The rearrangement links TRBV11-3 to TRBJ2-5; 9 bases fit TRBD1. J gave up 4 bases and V 4 bases, and 7 bases lay outside the gene matches. The CDR3 has 15 amino acids. Germline V CDR1 and CDR2: SGHNT, YENEEA. The CDR3 region has the DNA TGTGCCAGCAGCTCGGGACAGGGTCCGGGAGAGACCCAGTACTTC. Translating gives CASSSGQGPGETQYF.

The V gene is TRBV14, the J gene TRBJ2-1; D not resolved. CDR1 is SGHDN, CDR2 FVKESK, per germline. This CDR3 region has 15 residues. Deletions cut 0 bases from V and 3 bases from J, with 9 bases between. The CDR3 coding sequence is TGTGCCAGCAGCCAAGATCGACTCAACTACAATGAGCAGTTCTTC. Its protein product is CASSQDRLNYNEQFF.

The CDR3 region is CASSRGGNTEAFF. CDR3 DNA sequence: TGTGCCAGCAGTAGGGGGGGGAACACTGAAGCTTTCTTT. The gene calls are TRBV6-5 and TRBJ1-1; perhaps TRBD1 as D (6 bases). Trimming cost V 5 bases and J 1 base, with 8 bases left between them. The germline V gene has CDR1 MNHEY and CDR2 SVGAGI. This CDR3 contains 13 residues.

The rearrangement uses TRBV28 and TRBJ1-5, with D perhaps matching TRBD1 (5 bases). Germline CDR1 is MDHEN and CDR2 is SYDVKM. Trimming cost V 11 bases and J 3 bases, with 17 bases left between them. The length of the CDR3 is 14 residues. The CDR3 here is CAGRRAGINQPQHF. As DNA, the CDR3 is TGTGCCGGGCGAAGGGCAGGGATCAATCAGCCCCAGCATTTT.

The J gene is TRBJ2-1, the V gene TRBV2; TRBD2 aligns across 11 bases. Losses at the gene ends were 6 bases for V and 7 bases for J; bases not matched to a gene: 11. The germline V gene has CDR1 SNHLY and CDR2 FYNNEI. The length of the CDR3 is 16 residues. The CDR3 coding sequence is TGTGCCAGCAGCCTCGGGACTAGCGGAGCGCAGAATGAGCAGTTCTTC. Its translation: CASSLGTSGAQNEQFF.

Concerning this clone: A junction boundary mismatches the germline segment, possibly from a read error. The J gene is TRBJ1-1, the V gene TRBV7-2; D is perhaps TRBD1 (5 bases). The CDR3 has 15 residues. In germline, CDR1 is SGHTA, CDR2 FQGNSA. The CDR3 coding sequence is TGTGCCAGCAACTTACTCTGGGGGGAGAACACTGAAGCTTTCTTT. This sequence encodes CASNLLWGENTEAFF.

This chain links TRBV5-1 with TRBJ2-3; 10 bases align to TRBD2. With V trimmed by 0 bases and J by 1 base, 2 bases remained unmatched. CDR1 SGHRS and CDR2 YFSETQ come from the germline V gene. CDR3 length equals 16 residues. CDR3 region: CASSLVLAGGTDTQYF. CDR3 bases: TGCGCCAGCAGCTTGGTGCTAGCGGGAGGCACAGATACGCAGTATTTT.

The chain uses TRBV19 and TRBJ1-5, with a possible D match to TRBD1 (6 bases). The CDR3 loop spans 15 amino acids. V was pared by 5 bases and J by 5 bases, with 16 bases between. Germline values: CDR1 LNHDA, CDR2 SQIVND (reference sequence). The CDR3 DNA is TGTGCCAGTAGTCGAATCCGGGACACCTATCAGCCCCAGCATTTT. Translated: CASSRIRDTYQPQHF.

V is TRBV11-1 and J is TRBJ2-3, with 11 nucleotides matching TRBD2. The V and J ends lost 5 bases and 7 bases, in that order; junction bases with no gene match: 11. This CDR3 is 16 amino acids long. Germline CDR1 reads SGHAT; CDR2 reads FQDESV (reference sequence). The CDR3 DNA follows: TGTGCCAGCAGCACCTACACTAGCGGGAGCGGTTATACGCAGTATTTT. Residues: CASSTYTSGSGYTQYF.

V usage is TRBV19 and J usage is TRBJ1-5, with 10 bases lining up with TRBD1. Looked up from germline, CDR1 is LNHDA and CDR2 is SQIVND (reference sequence). The CDR3 length is 18 residues. The J segment lost 0 bases and the V segment lost 6 bases, leaving 11 bases of the junction unmatched. DNA for the CDR3: TGTGCCAGTAGCCCCGGGACAGGGGAATCTTATAGCAATCAGCCCCAGCATTTT. It specifies CASSPGTGESYSNQPQHF.

The CDR3 loop reads CASSESLAGAGANVLTF. The CDR3 nucleotides read TGTGCCAGCAGTGAAAGCCTAGCGGGAGCTGGGGCCAACGTCCTGACTTTC. This sequence joins TRBV6-1 and TRBJ2-6; the match to TRBD2 covers 10 bases. Germline V gene data show CDR1 as MNHNS and CDR2 as SASEGT. CDR3 length: 17 amino acids. The ends lost 2 bases at V and 2 bases at J; junction bases unmatched: 3.

The rearrangement joins TRBV29-1 to TRBJ1-1; D not resolved. CDR3 length: 13 amino acids. V gave up 5 bases and J gave up 0 bases, with 10 bases separating them. The germline V gene encodes CDR1 SQVTM and CDR2 ANQGSEA. The CDR3 loop reads CSVPGPVNTEAFF. The DNA for the CDR3 is TGCAGCGTTCCGGGTCCAGTGAACACTGAAGCTTTCTTT.

The chain recombines TRBV19 with TRBJ1-2; D ambiguous. V lost 1 base and J 4 bases, leaving 19 bases between the germline ends. Germline V gene lookup returns CDR1 LNHDA and CDR2 SQIVND (reference sequence). The CDR3 has 17 residues. CDR3 region: CASSIVGSGRRIYGYTF. The DNA of the CDR3 is TGTGCCAGTAGTATAGTTGGTTCAGGACGGAGGATCTATGGCTACACCTTC.

The rearrangement uses TRBV29-1 and TRBJ1-5; the D gene is possibly TRBD1 (5 bases). The CDR3 totals 12 residues. Germline V CDR1 and CDR2: SQVTM, ANQGSEA. V was pared by 7 bases and J by 3 bases, with 10 bases between. The DNA of the CDR3 is TGCAGCGCGGGGGGAGACAATCAGCCCCAGCATTTT. Amino acid sequence: CSAGGDNQPQHF.

The chain joins TRBV5-1 to TRBJ2-5, with TRBD2 matching over 7 bases. Losses at the gene ends were 4 bases for V and 5 bases for J; bases not matched to a gene: 8. Germline V gene lookup returns CDR1 SGHRS and CDR2 YFSETQ. The CDR3 runs 14 residues. The chain's CDR3 is CASSQGRGVETQYF. The CDR3 DNA is TGCGCCAGCAGCCAGGGCCGGGGGGTCGAGACCCAGTACTTC.

The chain combines TRBV6-5 with TRBJ1-2, with D tentatively TRBD1 (6 bases). V lost 0 bases, J lost 4 bases, and 15 bases lay in between. CDR1 is MNHEY, CDR2 SVGAGI, per germline. The CDR3 is 16 residues long. The CDR3 sequence: CASSYSNFGGPYGYTF. The CDR3 nucleotides are TGTGCCAGCAGTTACTCGAATTTCGGGGGGCCCTATGGCTACACCTTC.

The DNA of the CDR3 is TGTGCCAGCAGCGATCCGGGACAGGGAGGGTATGGCTACACCTTC. Its protein is CASSDPGQGGYGYTF. This sequence joins TRBV5-6 and TRBJ1-2; 9 bases match TRBD1. The CDR3 has 15 residues. Trimming took 4 bases from V and 5 from J; bases not matched to a gene: 9. Looked up from germline, CDR1 is SGHDT and CDR2 is YYEEEE.

The chain uses TRBV4-1 and TRBJ1-1; 8 bases match TRBD1. CDR1 is MGHRA and CDR2 is YSYEKL in the germline V gene. J lost 4 bases, V lost 4 bases, and 5 bases had no gene match. This CDR3 is built from 14 residues. The CDR3 protein is CASSLLGQGTEAFF. CDR3 in DNA: TGCGCCAGCAGCCTCTTAGGACAGGGCACTGAAGCTTTCTTT.

The V and J genes are TRBV5-5 and TRBJ1-4, with D possibly being TRBD1 (6 bases). V was shortened by 4 bases and J by 8 bases, with 24 bases between the two germline ends. Germline V gene sequence: CDR1 SGHKS, CDR2 YYEKEE (reference sequence). The CDR3 contains 17 residues. The CDR3 spells CASSPEIYREWDEKLFF. In nucleotides, the CDR3 is TGTGCCAGCAGCCCCGAGATTTACAGGGAGTGGGACGAAAAACTGTTTTTT.

This chain uses TRBV7-6 with TRBJ2-1; D is ambiguous. The CDR3 extends over 17 amino acids. The germline V gene has CDR1 SGHVS and CDR2 FNYEAQ. V lost 6 bases, J lost 5 bases, and 23 bases lay in between. The CDR3 region is CASSPRPDKTADNEQFF. CDR3 DNA: TGTGCCAGCAGTCCTCGCCCCGACAAGACGGCCGACAATGAGCAGTTCTTC. The full variable domain, rest sourced from reference TRBV7-6 and TRBJ2-1, is GAGVSQSPRYKVTKRGQDVALRCDPISGHVSLYWYRQALGQGPEFLTYFNYEAQQDKSGLPNDRFSAERPEGSISTLTIQRTEQRDSAMYRCASSPRPDKTADNEQFFGPGTRLTVL.

This clone is a singleton in its sample. V gene TRBV5-1 combines with J gene TRBJ1-1; D is perhaps TRBD1 (5 bases). V dropped 0 bases and J dropped 1 base, with 7 bases sitting between them. The CDR3 sequence is 14 residues long. Germline lookup yields CDR1 SGHRS and CDR2 YFSETQ. CDR3 DNA: TGCGCCAGCAGCTTGGTGGGGGGGAACACTGAAGCTTTCTTT. As protein: CASSLVGGNTEAFF.

CDR3 in DNA: TGTGCCAGTAGTATAGATGGACAGGGCAGCCAGCCCCAGCATTTT. This encodes CASSIDGQGSQPQHF. The rearrangement joins TRBV19 to TRBJ1-5; 8 bases align to TRBD1. The CDR3 is made up of 15 amino acids. The V segment lost 0 bases and the J segment 7 bases; nucleotides outside the gene matches: 5. Per the germline V gene, CDR1 is LNHDA and CDR2 is SQIVND (reference sequence). The whole variable domain, filled in from reference TRBV19 and TRBJ1-5, reads DGGITQSPKYLFRKEGQNVTLSCEQNLNHDAMYWYRQDPGQGLRLIYYSQIVNDFQKGDIAEGYSVSREKKESFPLTVTSAQKNPTAFYLCASSIDGQGSQPQHFGDGTRLSIL.

The chain has TRBV5-4 and TRBJ1-6; 7 bases match TRBD1. CDR1 and CDR2 (germline): SGHNT, YYREEE (reference sequence). Trimming cost V 3 bases and J 7 bases; bases outside gene matches: 10. The CDR3 contains 16 residues. This chain's CDR3 is CASSSTGIGANSPLHF. Written as DNA, the CDR3 is TGTGCCAGCAGCTCGACAGGGATCGGGGCCAATTCACCCCTCCACTTT. Supplemented by reference TRBV5-4 and TRBJ1-6, the full variable domain reads ETGVTQSPTHLIKTRGQQVTLRCSSQSGHNTVSWYQQALGQGPQFIFQYYREEENGRGNFPPRFSGLQFPNYSSELNVNALELDDSALYLCASSSTGIGANSPLHFGNGTRLTVT.